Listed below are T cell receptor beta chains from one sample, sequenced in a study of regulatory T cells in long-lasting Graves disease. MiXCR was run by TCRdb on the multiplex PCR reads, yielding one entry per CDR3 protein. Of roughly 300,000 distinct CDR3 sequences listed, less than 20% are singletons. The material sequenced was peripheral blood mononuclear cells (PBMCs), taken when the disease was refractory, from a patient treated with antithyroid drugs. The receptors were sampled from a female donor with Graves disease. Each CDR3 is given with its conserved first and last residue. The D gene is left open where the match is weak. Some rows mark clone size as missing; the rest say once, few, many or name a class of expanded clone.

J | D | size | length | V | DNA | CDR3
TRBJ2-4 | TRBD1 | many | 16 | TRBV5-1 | TGCGCCAGCAGCTTGGCCGGGACAGGGTACAAAAACATTCAGTACTTC | CASSLAGTGYKNIQYF
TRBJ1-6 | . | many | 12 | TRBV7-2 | TGTGCCAGCAGCTTAGTAGGGGCCATCCTCCACTTT | CASSLVGAILHF
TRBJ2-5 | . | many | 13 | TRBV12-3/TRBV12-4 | TGTGCCAGCAGTTTAACAGCCCAAGAGACCCAGTACTTC | CASSLTAQETQYF
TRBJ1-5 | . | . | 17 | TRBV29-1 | TGCAGCGTTGGCCTGGGACCGCAGAACGGGGGCAATCAGCCCCAGCATTTT | CSVGLGPQNGGNQPQHF
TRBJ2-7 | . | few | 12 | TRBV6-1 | TGTGCCAGCCCGAAGGCCTCCTACGAGCAGTACTTC | CASPKASYEQYF
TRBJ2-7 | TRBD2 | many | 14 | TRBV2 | TGTGCCAGCAGATCGACTAGCGGGAGTAACGAGCAGTACTTC | CASRSTSGSNEQYF
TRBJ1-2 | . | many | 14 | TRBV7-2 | TGTGCCAGCAGCTTAGGGCTAAATATAGGGGGCTACACCTTC | CASSLGLNIGGYTF
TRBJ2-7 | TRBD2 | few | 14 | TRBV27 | TGTGCCAGCAGTTTTGTGACTAGCGGCTACGAGCAGTACTTC | CASSFVTSGYEQYF
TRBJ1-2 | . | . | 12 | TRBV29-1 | TGCAGCGTTGCAGGCGCGGGACCCGGCTACACCTTC | CSVAGAGPGYTF
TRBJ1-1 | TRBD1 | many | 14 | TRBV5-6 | TGTGCCAGCAGCACGGGACAGCGGAACACTGAAGCTTTCTTT | CASSTGQRNTEAFF
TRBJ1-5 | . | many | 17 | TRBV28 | TGTGCCAGCAGTTTAGACCGCCGGGGATACTCCAATCAGCCCCAGCATTTT | CASSLDRRGYSNQPQHF
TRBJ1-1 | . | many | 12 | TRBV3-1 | TGTGCCAGCAGCGAAATTAACACTGAAGCTTTCTTT | CASSEINTEAFF
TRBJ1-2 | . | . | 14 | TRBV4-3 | TGCGCCAGCAGCCAAGATGGGACACCATATGGCTACACCTTC | CASSQDGTPYGYTF
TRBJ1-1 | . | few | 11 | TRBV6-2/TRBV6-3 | TGTGCCAGCAGTTACCCCTCTGAAGCTTTCTTT | CASSYPSEAFF
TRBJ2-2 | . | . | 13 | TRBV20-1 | TGCAGTGCTAGGAGATGGGATTCCGGGGAGCTGTTTTTT | CSARRWDSGELFF
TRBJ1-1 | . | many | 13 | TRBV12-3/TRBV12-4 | TGTGCCAGCAGTTTAACAGGGACCACTGAAGCTTTCTTT | CASSLTGTTEAFF
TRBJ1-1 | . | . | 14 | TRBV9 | TGTGCCAGCAGCCCCTCGATGGGGGCCACTGAAGCTTTCTTT | CASSPSMGATEAFF
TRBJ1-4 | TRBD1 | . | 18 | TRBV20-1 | TGCAGGCCCTTCGGCCCCGCGTTTCTTGGGACAGAGAATGAAAAACTGTTTTTT | CRPFGPAFLGTENEKLFF
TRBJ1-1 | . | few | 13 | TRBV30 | TGTGCCTGGAGTAGACACAGGGCCACTGAAGCTTTCTTT | CAWSRHRATEAFF
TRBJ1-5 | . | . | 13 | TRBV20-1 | TGCAGTGCTAGAGATTGGGTAAATCAGCCCCAGCATTTT | CSARDWVNQPQHF
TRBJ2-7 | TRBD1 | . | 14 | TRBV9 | TGTGCCAGCAGCGTAGGGGACAGAGCCTTCGAGCAGTACTTC | CASSVGDRAFEQYF
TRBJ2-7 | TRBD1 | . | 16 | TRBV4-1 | TGCGCCAGCAGCCAAAGTATCGGGACAGGGTTCTACGAGCAGTACTTC | CASSQSIGTGFYEQYF
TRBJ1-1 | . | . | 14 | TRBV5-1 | TGCGCCAGCAGCGGAGAAGGGAGAGGGGCTGAAGCTTTCTTT | CASSGEGRGAEAFF
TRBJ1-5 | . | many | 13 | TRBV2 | TGTGCCAGCAGGGACAATAGCAATCAGCCCCAGCATTTT | CASRDNSNQPQHF
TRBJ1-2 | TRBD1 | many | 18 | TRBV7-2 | TGTGCCAGCAGCGCTACCGGGACAGGGGGCGCCGCTAACTATGGCTACACCTTC | CASSATGTGGAANYGYTF
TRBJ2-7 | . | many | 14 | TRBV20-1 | TGCAGTGCTAGGAGGAGGGACACCCTTTGGGAGCAGTACTTC | CSARRRDTLWEQYF
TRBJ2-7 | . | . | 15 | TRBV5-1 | TGCGCCAGCAGCTTTGGATTGGACTCCCGCTTCGAGCAGTACTTC | CASSFGLDSRFEQYF
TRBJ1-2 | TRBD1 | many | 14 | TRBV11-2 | TGTGCCAGCAGCTTAGTTACAGGGGAATGGGGCTACACCTTC | CASSLVTGEWGYTF
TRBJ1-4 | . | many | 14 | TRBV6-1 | TGTGCCAGCAGCAGACAGATCTCGGCTGAAAAACTGTTTTTT | CASSRQISAEKLFF
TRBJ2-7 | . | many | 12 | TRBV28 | TGTGCCACCGAAGGACATGTCTACGAGCAGTACTTC | CATEGHVYEQYF
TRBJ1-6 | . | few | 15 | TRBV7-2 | TGTGCCAGCAGCACGGGGGCAGTTAAAAGTTCACCCCTCCACTTT | CASSTGAVKSSPLHF
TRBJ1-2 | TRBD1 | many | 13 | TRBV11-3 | TGTGCCAGCAGCCCCGGGACAGGACAGGGCTACACCTTC | CASSPGTGQGYTF
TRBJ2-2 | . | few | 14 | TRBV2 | TGTGCCAGCAGTGAAGGGGGGACGACCGGGGAGCTGTTTTTT | CASSEGGTTGELFF
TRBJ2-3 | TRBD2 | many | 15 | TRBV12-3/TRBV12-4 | TGTGCCAGCAGCTCCGGGACTAGCGGCACAGATACGCAGTATTTT | CASSSGTSGTDTQYF
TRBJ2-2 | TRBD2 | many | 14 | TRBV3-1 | TGTGCCAGCACCGCAGGACTAGCGGTCGGGGAGCTGTTTTTT | CASTAGLAVGELFF
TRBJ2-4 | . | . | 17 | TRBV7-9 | TGTGCCAGCAGCGTGGCCTCTCGGGCCTTAGCCAAAAACATTCAGTACTTC | CASSVASRALAKNIQYF
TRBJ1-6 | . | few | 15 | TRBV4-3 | TGCGCCAGCAGCCAAGAATCCTCCTATAATTCACCCCTCCACTTT | CASSQESSYNSPLHF
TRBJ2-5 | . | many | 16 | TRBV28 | TGTGCCAGTTGGGGGCAGGGCCCCCGCGGGTACCAGACCCAGTACTTC | CASWGQGPRGYQTQYF
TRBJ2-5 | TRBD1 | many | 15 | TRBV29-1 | TGCAGCGTTGAAGTAATTCGGACAGGGAGGGAGACCCAGTACTTC | CSVEVIRTGRETQYF
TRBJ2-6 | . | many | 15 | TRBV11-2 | TGTGCCAGCAGCTTAGTGGGATATGGGGCCAACGTCCTGACTTTC | CASSLVGYGANVLTF
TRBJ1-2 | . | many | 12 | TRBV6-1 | TGTGCCAGCAGCCCCCGTGACTATGGCTACACCTTC | CASSPRDYGYTF
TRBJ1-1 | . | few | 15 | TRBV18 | TGTGCCAGCTCACCTTTCCGGGAGGAGGGGACTGAAGCTTTCTTT | CASSPFREEGTEAFF
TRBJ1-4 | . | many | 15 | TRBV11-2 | TGTGCCAGCAGCCTGGGAGACTTACGTGGCGAAAAACTGTTTTTT | CASSLGDLRGEKLFF
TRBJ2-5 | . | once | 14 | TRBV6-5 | TGTGCCAGCAGTTACTCGAAGGCGGTTTGGACCCAGTACTTC | CASSYSKAVWTQYF
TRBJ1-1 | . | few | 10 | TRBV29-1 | TGCAGCGTGGAGACCACTGAAGCTTTCTTT | CSVETTEAFF
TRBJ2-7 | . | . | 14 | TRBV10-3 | TGTGCCATCAGTGAGTCGGGGCAGACCTCGGGGCAGTACTTC | CAISESGQTSGQYF
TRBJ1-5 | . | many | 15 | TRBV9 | TGTGCCAGCAGCGTAGGAATAGGTCTCAATCAGCCCCAGCATTTT | CASSVGIGLNQPQHF
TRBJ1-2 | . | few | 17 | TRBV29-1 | TGCAGCGTTGAATCACTCCCCGGGACCGAACCTTACTATGGCTACACCTTC | CSVESLPGTEPYYGYTF
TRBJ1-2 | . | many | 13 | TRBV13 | TGTGCCAGCAGCTTACGGTCCCGAGACGGCTACACCTTC | CASSLRSRDGYTF
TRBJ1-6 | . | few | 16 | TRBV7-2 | TGTGCCAGCACGGGAGCGGGGACCCTATATAATTCACCCCTCCACTTT | CASTGAGTLYNSPLHF
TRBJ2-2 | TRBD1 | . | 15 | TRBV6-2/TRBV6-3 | TGTGCCAGCAGTTACAGGGACAGGATTACCGGGGAGCTGTTTTTT | CASSYRDRITGELFF